Listed below are T cell receptor beta chains from one sample, sequenced in a study of T-cell reconstitution after alpha-beta-depleted transplantation in children. TCRdb analysed the PCR reads with MiXCR anew, one entry per CDR3 protein. The sample lists roughly 500,000 distinct CDR3 sequences; approximately 32% were seen once. The specimen comprised PBMCs from the stem cell graft donor, sampled from the stem cell graft. The source is a human donor who donated a stem cell graft to a child with aplastic anemia. Each CDR3 is given with its conserved first and last residue. D genes are given only for firm matches. Size is omitted from some rows. Given values are once, few, many or a class for expanded clones.

v_call: TRBV6-5
clone_size: -
d_call: TRBD2
j_call: TRBJ2-3
cdr3_aa: CASSYRPGTSGRSTDTQYF
cdr3_nt: TGTGCCAGCAGTTACCGGCCGGGGACTAGCGGAAGAAGCACAGATACGCAGTATTTT

v_call: TRBV7-7
clone_size: -
d_call: -
j_call: TRBJ2-1
cdr3_aa: CASSLAETGINEQFF
cdr3_nt: TGTGCCAGCAGCTTAGCCGAGACTGGAATCAATGAGCAGTTCTTC

v_call: TRBV20-1
clone_size: few
d_call: -
j_call: TRBJ1-5
cdr3_aa: CSARDSFNQPQHF
cdr3_nt: TGCAGTGCTAGGGACAGTTTCAATCAGCCCCAGCATTTT

v_call: TRBV20-1
clone_size: -
d_call: TRBD1
j_call: TRBJ2-2
cdr3_aa: CSARGTGGPGELFF
cdr3_nt: TGCAGTGCTCGCGGGACAGGGGGCCCCGGGGAGCTGTTTTTT

v_call: TRBV7-2
clone_size: few
d_call: -
j_call: TRBJ2-7
cdr3_aa: CASRPAGSSYEQYF
cdr3_nt: TGTGCCAGCAGACCGGCAGGGAGCTCCTACGAGCAGTACTTC

v_call: TRBV4-3
clone_size: -
d_call: -
j_call: TRBJ2-1
cdr3_aa: CASSQEAGPTGEQFF
cdr3_nt: TGCGCCAGCAGCCAAGAAGCGGGCCCAACGGGTGAGCAGTTCTTC

v_call: TRBV5-1
clone_size: -
d_call: -
j_call: TRBJ1-1
cdr3_aa: CASSSPRERGAFF
cdr3_nt: TGCGCCAGCAGCTCCCCCAGGGAAAGAGGAGCTTTCTTT

v_call: TRBV7-2
clone_size: -
d_call: -
j_call: TRBJ2-3
cdr3_aa: CASSLIGTHTDTQYF
cdr3_nt: TGTGCCAGCAGCTTAATAGGGACTCACACAGATACGCAGTATTTT

v_call: TRBV18
clone_size: -
d_call: -
j_call: TRBJ1-1
cdr3_aa: CASSPLGTPGAEAFF
cdr3_nt: TGTGCCAGCTCACCACTTGGGACCCCTGGCGCTGAAGCTTTCTTT

v_call: TRBV4-3
clone_size: -
d_call: -
j_call: TRBJ2-1
cdr3_aa: CASSQDPSVDEQFF
cdr3_nt: TGCGCCAGCAGCCAAGATCCTAGTGTCGATGAGCAGTTCTTC

v_call: TRBV7-9
clone_size: -
d_call: TRBD1
j_call: TRBJ2-2
cdr3_aa: CASSEPGQGAFTGELFF
cdr3_nt: TGTGCCAGCAGCGAACCGGGACAGGGGGCGTTCACCGGGGAGCTGTTTTTT

v_call: TRBV20-1
clone_size: few
d_call: -
j_call: TRBJ1-2
cdr3_aa: CSARTGIGDYGYTF
cdr3_nt: TGCAGTGCCCGAACAGGGATCGGTGACTATGGCTACACCTTC